The T cell receptor beta chain described here comes from a study of T-cell memory formation after mild COVID-19. Study-wide background: Largely, TCR clusters stayed within a single donor.

Study-wide results and limits: What remained unconfirmed was the SARS-CoV-2 specificity of second-wave clones peaking on day 37. Cross-reactive memory apparently joined, as some responding clones appeared in pre-infection memory. Shrinking CD4+ clones were chiefly CM and EM; CD8+ ones were chiefly EMRA.

As concerns this clonotype: The antigen is unknown.

In TCRdb, the 5' RACE reads were re-called with MiXCR into one record per CDR3 protein. The sample consists of under 600,000 distinct CDR3 sequences, roughly a fifth of them appearing once. The ends were cut back, 0 bases at V and 8 bases at J, with 13 bases in the middle. Germline V gives CDR1 MNHEY, CDR2 SVGAGI. The CDR3 has 14 amino acids. The sequenced material came from PBMCs or a T cell subset sorted from them (not recorded which). This clonotype was obtained from an adult woman who had mild COVID-19 (a few samples of this study predate the infection). Cell type and time point are not known. The J gene is TRBJ1-2, the V gene TRBV6-5, with a possible D match to TRBD1 (5 bases). The CDR3 here is CASSYSSQGYGYTF. DNA of the CDR3: TGTGCCAGCAGTTACTCGAGTCAGGGATACGGCTACACCTTC.